One and the same sample provided the 5 T cell receptor beta chains below, sequenced in a study of CXCR3-negative and CXCR3-positive naive CD8 T cells (dated by TCRdb to the late 2010s). Paper-wide results and their limitations: Compared with CXCR3-negative naive cells, CXCR3-positive naive cells had TRB CDR3s with higher hydrophobicity (lower Kidera factor 4), lower energy, and higher strength and volume indices.

No antigen has been assigned to these receptors. The sequencing machine was a NextSeq 550. The Human TCR Profiling Kit (MiLaboratory) was used to make UMI-labeled 5' RACE TRB cDNA libraries. TCRdb reprocessed the reads and provides one entry for every CDR3 protein sequence; no DNA is given. The table for this sample shows about 150,000 distinct CDR3 sequences. The ten biggest clones cover just under 0.5% of the sample. The sequencing sample was made of naive CXCR3+ CD8+ T cells from blood. The cell subset or site label, read with the paper, signifies: CD45RO-CCR7+CD27+CD95- naive CD8+ T cells expressing CXCR3 (TNR3+). These receptors all stem from a human donor in good health. Some clones in this sample may be carry-over from other donors' samples.

This rearrangement joins TRBV5-1 to TRBJ2-5; the TCRdb D gene call, TRBD2, has no DNA to confirm it. This CDR3 contains 17 residues. Germline-derived CDR1 and CDR2 are SGHRS and YFSETQ. The CDR3 protein is CASSWTSGRASRETQYF.

The V call is TRBV15, the J call TRBJ2-7; there is no DNA to check the TCRdb D call of TRBD1. The CDR3 sequence is 15 residues long. Germline-derived CDR1 and CDR2 are LNHNV and YYDKDF (reference sequence). The CDR3 reads CATSRRQTPAYEQYF.

This CDR3 reads CASSFGGTNEKLFF. The V gene is TRBV28, the J gene TRBJ1-4; the TCRdb call, TRBD1, lacks DNA for checking. The CDR3 extends over 14 amino acids. CDR1 and CDR2 (germline): MDHEN, SYDVKM.

The genes are TRBV7-6 and TRBJ2-1; no DNA is available, so the TRBD1 call from TCRdb remains unchecked. The CDR3 extends over 20 amino acids. The germline V gene has CDR1 SGHVS and CDR2 FNYEAQ. The CDR3 sequence: CASSQNPGQGGFPRAHEQFF. Supplemented by reference TRBV7-6 and TRBJ2-1, the full variable domain reads GAGVSQSPRYKVTKRGQDVALRCDPISGHVSLYWYRQALGQGPEFLTYFNYEAQQDKSGLPNDRFSAERPEGSISTLTIQRTEQRDSAMYRCASSQNPGQGGFPRAHEQFFGPGTRLTVL.

This chain uses TRBV5-1 with TRBJ2-1; TCRdb returns TRBD1, unconfirmable since there is no DNA. CDR1 is SGHRS, CDR2 YFSETQ, per germline. This CDR3 is 15 amino acids long. CDR3 loop: CASRKTGGGYNEQFF.